What follows are 28 T cell receptor beta chains derived from one specimen sequenced in a study of blood T cell repertoires in COVID-19. TCRdb's table, derived via immunoSEQ multiplex PCR, lists solely in-frame clones and lacks some. This sample carries about 140,000 clones, more than 65% of them seen once, and the ten largest clones take more than 3.5%. Sequencing input: peripheral blood. The receptors stem from an older woman with acute or convalescent COVID-19.

CDR3: CASSQDRSRYGYTF. CDR3 DNA sequence: TGCGCCAGCAGCCAAGACAGGTCCCGCTATGGCTACACCTTC. V and J are TRBV4-3 and TRBJ1-2, with D unclear. CDR3 length: 14 residues. Germline lookup yields CDR1 LGHNA and CDR2 YSLEER. V lost 0 bases and J lost 4, with 9 bases in between.

This clone was seen only a few times. The chain links TRBV10-3 to TRBJ2-1; TRBD2 matches at 7 bases. Per the germline V gene, CDR1 is ENHRY and CDR2 is SYGVKD. This CDR3 is built from 18 residues. V lost 0 bases to trimming and J lost 0 bases; unmatched junction nucleotides: 8. The CDR3 nucleotides read TGTGCCATCAGTGAGTCTCCAGCGGGAAAAAGCTCCTACAATGAGCAGTTCTTC. It encodes CAISESPAGKSSYNEQFF.

The rearrangement links TRBV18 to TRBJ1-5; TRBD1 matches at 10 bases. The germline V gene has CDR1 KGHSH and CDR2 LQKENI. The CDR3 has 13 amino acids. J lost 2 bases, V lost 10 bases, and 2 bases had no gene match. Here the CDR3 reads CATGTGGNQPQHF. The CDR3 DNA follows: TGTGCCACTGGGACAGGGGGCAATCAGCCCCAGCATTTT.

J is TRBJ2-1 and V is TRBV2; a possible D gene is TRBD2 (6 bases). CDR3 length: 13 residues. Germline CDR1 is SNHLY and CDR2 is FYNNEI. Trimming removed 6 bases from V and 6 bases from J, with 12 bases in between. The chain's CDR3 is CASSKPSANEQFF. The CDR3, as DNA: TGTGCCAGCAGCAAACCTAGCGCCAATGAGCAGTTCTTC.

The chain recombines TRBV25-1 with TRBJ1-6; no clear D gene. V lost 0 bases, J lost 2 bases, and 8 bases lay in between. The CDR3 has 16 residues. In germline, CDR1 is MGHDK, CDR2 SYGVNS. This CDR3 reads CASSEYTQTYNSPLHF. CDR3 nucleotide sequence: TGTGCCAGCAGTGAATATACCCAGACCTATAATTCACCCCTCCACTTT.

The rearrangement joins TRBV28 to TRBJ1-5; D is undetermined. Germline values: CDR1 MDHEN, CDR2 SYDVKM. V lost 6 bases and J lost 6, with 12 bases in between. This CDR3 is built from 13 residues. The CDR3 nucleotides read TGTGCCAGCAGCATGGGCCATGTTCAGCCCCAGCATTTT. Encoded protein: CASSMGHVQPQHF.

The V call is TRBV2, the J call TRBJ2-7, with 8 bases matching TRBD2. V trimming: 8 bases; J trimming: 3 bases; junction bases outside the gene matches: 6. Germline assignment: CDR1 SNHLY and CDR2 FYNNEI. The CDR3 has 13 residues. The CDR3 DNA sequence: TGTGCCAGCCTCCGGACTAGCAGCTACGAGCAGTACTTC. Its translation: CASLRTSSYEQYF.

The gene calls are TRBV7-3 and TRBJ2-3; 8 bases align to TRBD2. CDR1 and CDR2 (germline): SGHTA, FQGTGA. The J segment lost 6 bases and the V segment lost 5 bases, leaving 13 bases of the junction unmatched. This CDR3 contains 16 residues. This chain's CDR3 is CASSLTGTSGEDTQYF. For the CDR3, the DNA is TGTGCCAGCAGCCTCACAGGAACTAGCGGCGAGGATACGCAGTATTTT.

The chain employs TRBV11-2 and TRBJ2-7, with 12 nucleotides matching TRBD2. The CDR3 contains 19 residues. CDR1 SGHAT and CDR2 FQNNGV come from the germline V gene. V trimming: 1 base; J trimming: 0 bases; junction bases outside the gene matches: 10. The CDR3 loop reads CASSLVGLAGAGSSYEQYF. The CDR3 DNA reads TGTGCCAGCAGCTTAGTGGGACTAGCGGGTGCCGGGAGCTCCTACGAGCAGTACTTC.

V is TRBV6-5 and J is TRBJ2-1; 13 bases line up with TRBD2. Trimming at V came to 4 bases and at J to 10 bases, leaving 7 bases not matched to a gene. The CDR3 is 15 amino acids. The germline gives CDR1 MNHEY, CDR2 SVGAGI. This CDR3 is CASSSGLAGVWEQFF. As DNA, the CDR3 is TGTGCCAGCAGTTCCGGACTAGCGGGAGTCTGGGAGCAGTTCTTC.

The chain couples TRBV14 to TRBJ1-6; no definite D call. Germline CDR1 SGHDN, CDR2 FVKESK. The CDR3 runs to 14 residues. The ends were cut back, 3 bases at V and 9 bases at J, with 12 bases in the middle. CDR3 in DNA: TGTGCCAGCAGCCATAGCGGGCGAGGTTCACCCCTCCACTTT. Translation gives CASSHSGRGSPLHF.

The V and J genes are TRBV6-1 and TRBJ1-6; the D gene is possibly TRBD1 (6 bases). The CDR3 runs to 15 residues. Germline CDR1 and CDR2: MNHNS and SASEGT. V shed 1 base and J shed 7 bases, with 11 bases lying between them. The CDR3 bases are TGTGCCAGCAGTGAAGGACAGGCGAGAAATTCACCCCTCCACTTT. Its translation is CASSEGQARNSPLHF.

The V and J genes are TRBV24-1 and TRBJ2-2, with D possibly matching TRBD1 (5 bases). The V gene lost 7 bases and the J gene lost 2 bases, with 10 bases spanning the gap. From germline, CDR1 is KGHDR and CDR2 SFDVKD. The CDR3 is 14 residues long. CDR3 sequence reads: CATSLQDNTGELFF. The CDR3 coding sequence is TGTGCCACCAGCCTACAGGATAACACCGGGGAGCTGTTTTTT.

The chain couples TRBV4-3 to TRBJ2-7; D is possibly TRBD2 (6 bases). This CDR3 is built from 15 residues. With 1 base removed from V and 0 bases from J, the gap between germline ends came to 10 bases. CDR1 is LGHNA, CDR2 YSLEER, per germline. The CDR3 DNA reads TGCGCCAGCAGCCAAGGAGTAGCGGCCTCCTACGAGCAGTACTTC. Protein product: CASSQGVAASYEQYF.

The chain uses TRBV7-8 and TRBJ2-7, with TRBD2 matching over 10 bases. The CDR3 runs 17 residues. V dropped 3 bases and J dropped 0; count of bases not matched to a gene: 8. Per germline, CDR1 SGHVS and CDR2 FQNEAQ. CDR3 sequence (DNA): TGTGCCAGCAGCTTTACTCTTCTAGCGGGGGACTCCTACGAGCAGTACTTC. Protein: CASSFTLLAGDSYEQYF.

The rearrangement uses TRBV10-1 and TRBJ2-7; a possible D gene is TRBD1 (5 bases). Trimming pared 2 bases from V and 12 bases from J, leaving 17 bases between. The germline gives CDR1 WNHNN, CDR2 SYGVQD (reference sequence). CDR3 length: 13 amino acids. This chain's CDR3 is CASSEGQGKTTYF. CDR3 coding DNA: TGCGCCAGCAGTGAGGGACAAGGGAAAACGACGTACTTC.

The chain couples TRBV24-1 to TRBJ2-3; D ambiguous. This CDR3 region has 14 residues. Looked up from germline, CDR1 is KGHDR and CDR2 is SFDVKD. V was pared by 4 bases and J by 6 bases, with 13 bases between. The DNA for the CDR3 is TGTGCCACCAGTGAAACAGTCCCCTGGGATACGCAGTATTTT. Translated: CATSETVPWDTQYF.

The genes are TRBV29-1 and TRBJ2-7, with D perhaps matching TRBD1 (6 bases). The CDR3 is made up of 10 amino acids. CDR1 and CDR2 from the germline V gene are SQVTM and ANQGSEA. V lost 4 bases, J lost 6 bases, and 7 bases lay in between. In nucleotides, the CDR3 is TGCAGCGTTGTGGGGGCCGAGCAGTACTTC. Translation: CSVVGAEQYF.

The V call is TRBV10-3, the J call TRBJ2-1, with TRBD2 matching 8 bases. This CDR3 comprises 15 residues. The V gene end was trimmed by 10 bases and the J gene end by 5 bases; junction bases not matched to a gene: 13. The germline V gene has CDR1 ENHRY and CDR2 SYGVKD. CDR3 bases: TGTGCCACCACCGGTCGTAGCGGGGATAACAATGAGCAGTTCTTC. Translation: CATTGRSGDNNEQFF.

The chain is built from TRBV7-6 and TRBJ1-3; D remains unclear. The V gene's germline CDR1 is SGHVS and CDR2 FNYEAQ. The germline V and J ends were trimmed by 8 bases and 4 bases, with 18 bases remaining between them. The CDR3 sequence is 15 residues long. The CDR3 sequence: CASAITGSVGNTIYF. The CDR3 DNA reads as TGTGCCAGCGCCATAACCGGGTCGGTCGGAAACACCATATATTTT.

The chain carries TRBV11-3 and TRBJ2-7, with TRBD1 matching over 7 bases. The V gene end was trimmed by 5 bases and the J gene end by 4 bases; junction bases not matched to a gene: 8. The CDR3 runs to 14 residues. The germline V gene has CDR1 SGHNT and CDR2 YENEEA. The CDR3 region is CASSLKGARYEQYF. The CDR3 DNA sequence: TGTGCCAGCAGCCTAAAGGGGGCGCGGTACGAGCAGTACTTC.

The CDR3 loop reads CASSYLQYYGYTF. The CDR3 bases are TGTGCCAGCAGTTACCTACAGTACTATGGCTACACCTTC. V usage is TRBV6-2 or TRBV6-3 and J usage is TRBJ1-2, with no clear D. This CDR3 is built from 13 residues. From germline, CDR1 is MNHEY and CDR2 SVGEGT. V was clipped by 2 bases and J by 3 bases, with 7 bases between them.

The chain combines TRBV12-5 with TRBJ2-3; D gene unclear. V lost 6 bases to trimming and J lost 0 bases, with 10 bases between them. The CDR3 sequence is 14 residues long. Germline values: CDR1 LGHNT, CDR2 FRNRAP. The CDR3: CASGQSPSTDTQYF. In nucleotides, the CDR3 is TGTGCTAGTGGACAGAGCCCTAGCACAGATACGCAGTATTTT.

J is TRBJ2-1 and V is TRBV9, with TRBD2 matching 11 bases. The CDR3 spans 17 residues. CDR1 and CDR2 from the germline V gene are SGDLS and YYNGEE. The trim removed 0 bases at V and 5 bases at J, leaving 7 bases unmatched. The CDR3 spells CASSVVRGTSGHNEQFF. CDR3 DNA sequence: TGTGCCAGCAGCGTAGTACGGGGGACTAGCGGACACAATGAGCAGTTCTTC.

The chain links TRBV27 to TRBJ1-2; 7 positions match TRBD1. CDR3 length: 13 residues. V was pared by 7 bases and J by 7 bases, with 9 bases of the junction left unmatched. Germline V CDR1 and CDR2: MNHEY, SMNVEV (reference sequence). CDR3 coding DNA: TGTGCCAGCACCAACCGGGACAGCAGTGGCTACACCTTC. Its translation is CASTNRDSSGYTF.

The J gene is TRBJ1-3, the V gene TRBV9; D may be TRBD1 (5 bases). In germline, CDR1 is SGDLS, CDR2 YYNGEE. The V end lost 4 bases, the J end lost 4 bases, and 12 bases lay between the germline ends. This CDR3 is built from 14 residues. DNA for the CDR3: TGTGCCAGCAGCATGGGGAACAGGGGAAACACCATATATTTT. This sequence encodes CASSMGNRGNTIYF.

The chain combines TRBV2 with TRBJ2-5, with D possibly TRBD2 on 6 matching bases. Germline V gene lookup returns CDR1 SNHLY and CDR2 FYNNEI. CDR3 length: 12 residues. The V gene lost 8 bases and the J gene lost 5 bases, with 12 bases spanning the gap. The CDR3 loop is CASDGGTETQYF. The CDR3 DNA is TGTGCCAGCGACGGAGGGACGGAGACCCAGTACTTC.

The chain joins TRBV18 to TRBJ2-7, with 9 bases aligning to TRBD2. The CDR3 has 15 amino acids. The germline CDR1 and CDR2 sequences are KGHSH and LQKENI. V was pared by 4 bases and J by 0 bases, with 4 bases of the junction left unmatched. CDR3: CASSRDSGSSYEQYF. Written as DNA, the CDR3 is TGTGCCAGCTCACGCGATAGCGGGAGCTCCTACGAGCAGTACTTC.